The rows below give T cell receptor beta chains drawn from one sample of a study of STAT5B mutations in CD4+ large granular lymphocyte leukemia. Only in-frame clones appear in the TCRdb table, and some are missing; sequencing was by immunoSEQ multiplex PCR. The data hold approximately 20,000 clones, with about four fifths observed a single time. The sample was CD4+ T cells from blood buffy coats. These receptors originate from a human donor in good health. The conserved cysteine and the conserved F or W are not part of the CDR3 here. A D gene is named only where the DNA matches it firmly.

V gene: TRBV18
CDR3 length: 14
D gene: TRBD2
CDR3 protein: ASSPTLAGLGGEQF

V gene: TRBV7-2
CDR3 length: 10
D gene: TRBD1
CDR3 protein: ASSRDSRPQY

V gene: TRBV15
CDR3 length: 15
D gene: TRBD1
CDR3 protein: ATSPPGGQGYNQPQH

V gene: TRBV4-2
CDR3 length: 14
D gene: TRBD1
CDR3 protein: ASSQLTTGGRETQY

V gene: TRBV6-5
CDR3 length: 11
D gene: TRBD1
CDR3 protein: ASRGTGIGEQY

V gene: TRBV5-6
CDR3 length: 10
D gene: TRBD2
CDR3 protein: ASSLDSGGGF

V gene: TRBV6-5
CDR3 length: 11
D gene: .
CDR3 protein: ASTLPGTDTQY

V gene: TRBV11-1
CDR3 length: 13
D gene: TRBD1
CDR3 protein: ASSSGGSTAVGAF

V gene: TRBV7-9
CDR3 length: 10
D gene: .
CDR3 protein: ASSFHSDEAF

V gene: TRBV29-1
CDR3 length: 10
D gene: .
CDR3 protein: SGRDNYYEQY

V gene: TRBV28
CDR3 length: 13
D gene: TRBD1
CDR3 protein: ASSSLQGEKNEQY

V gene: TRBV9
CDR3 length: 11
D gene: .
CDR3 protein: ASSDQNSYEQY

V gene: TRBV7-9
CDR3 length: 13
D gene: TRBD2
CDR3 protein: ASSRLAVSTDTQY

V gene: TRBV7-9
CDR3 length: 10
D gene: .
CDR3 protein: ASSRVNTEAF

V gene: TRBV6-1
CDR3 length: 11
D gene: .
CDR3 protein: ASSGGRNTEAF

V gene: TRBV25-1
CDR3 length: 12
D gene: TRBD1
CDR3 protein: ASREGQVGDTQY

V gene: TRBV18
CDR3 length: 14
D gene: .
CDR3 protein: ASSHITPSTSYEQY

V gene: TRBV30
CDR3 length: 12
D gene: .
CDR3 protein: AWSRGGSGDEQY

V gene: TRBV7-7
CDR3 length: 13
D gene: .
CDR3 protein: ASSPGLAYTGELF

V gene: TRBV18
CDR3 length: 11
D gene: .
CDR3 protein: ASSYNMNTEAF

V gene: TRBV9
CDR3 length: 15
D gene: TRBD1
CDR3 protein: ASSLRQGYDSGNTIY

V gene: TRBV29-1
CDR3 length: 15
D gene: TRBD2
CDR3 protein: SAPDRVGLAGGETQY

V gene: TRBV6-6
CDR3 length: 13
D gene: .
CDR3 protein: ASSAGTLMNTEAF

V gene: TRBV5-5
CDR3 length: 12
D gene: .
CDR3 protein: ASSSIPGNTEAF

V gene: TRBV29-1
CDR3 length: 10
D gene: TRBD2
CDR3 protein: SVVLGGETQY

V gene: TRBV11-2
CDR3 length: 10
D gene: .
CDR3 protein: ASSFQGDEQY

V gene: TRBV27
CDR3 length: 12
D gene: TRBD1
CDR3 protein: ASSPGTDAYGYT

V gene: TRBV7-8
CDR3 length: 12
D gene: TRBD1
CDR3 protein: ASSPRDSSYEQY

V gene: TRBV7-9
CDR3 length: 11
D gene: .
CDR3 protein: ASSSDSFTEAF

V gene: TRBV7-9
CDR3 length: 13
D gene: TRBD2
CDR3 protein: ASSFSGNSYNEQF

V gene: TRBV6-5
CDR3 length: 12
D gene: .
CDR3 protein: ASSSKPGSDKQY

V gene: TRBV7-2
CDR3 length: 11
D gene: .
CDR3 protein: ASSLVREETQY

V gene: TRBV6-5
CDR3 length: 13
D gene: TRBD2
CDR3 protein: ASRRNSGRRPEQY

V gene: TRBV2
CDR3 length: 13
D gene: .
CDR3 protein: ASSLGARGNQPQH

V gene: TRBV11-2
CDR3 length: 15
D gene: TRBD1
CDR3 protein: ASSLVGGRVGADTQY

V gene: TRBV6-6
CDR3 length: 11
D gene: .
CDR3 protein: ASSYVQNTEAF

V gene: TRBV6-1
CDR3 length: 10
D gene: .
CDR3 protein: ASSFYTGELF

V gene: TRBV30
CDR3 length: 11
D gene: TRBD2
CDR3 protein: AWRREGPNEQY

V gene: TRBV9
CDR3 length: 15
D gene: .
CDR3 protein: ASSVGAGAGGIDTQY

V gene: TRBV19
CDR3 length: 15
D gene: TRBD2
CDR3 protein: ASSIKSGSLNIDTQY

V gene: TRBV5-6
CDR3 length: 13
D gene: .
CDR3 protein: ASSFNWGSTDTQY

V gene: TRBV10-1
CDR3 length: 13
D gene: .
CDR3 protein: ASTDGAAGTDTQY

V gene: TRBV2
CDR3 length: 15
D gene: TRBD2
CDR3 protein: ASRPQISGRTTYEQY

V gene: TRBV7-2
CDR3 length: 12
D gene: .
CDR3 protein: ASSPGQIQETQY

V gene: TRBV19
CDR3 length: 13
D gene: .
CDR3 protein: ASKGTDYPSYGYT

V gene: TRBV6-1
CDR3 length: 11
D gene: TRBD1
CDR3 protein: ASIDTGASEAF

V gene: TRBV7-6
CDR3 length: 11
D gene: .
CDR3 protein: ASSLHGGRELF

V gene: TRBV11-2
CDR3 length: 15
D gene: TRBD2
CDR3 protein: ASSDIILAGFLDTQY

V gene: TRBV5-5
CDR3 length: 12
D gene: TRBD1
CDR3 protein: ASSIGQGAPRQY

V gene: TRBV27
CDR3 length: 13
D gene: TRBD1
CDR3 protein: ASSPDGTGWSEQY

V gene: TRBV10-3
CDR3 length: 9
D gene: .
CDR3 protein: AISGTDTQY

V gene: TRBV7-2
CDR3 length: 12
D gene: .
CDR3 protein: ASSFGLNTGELF

V gene: TRBV11-2
CDR3 length: 9
D gene: .
CDR3 protein: ASSFQETQY

V gene: TRBV6-1
CDR3 length: 9
D gene: .
CDR3 protein: ASSARDTQY

V gene: TRBV18
CDR3 length: 14
D gene: TRBD1
CDR3 protein: ASATRETGVPGELF

V gene: TRBV18
CDR3 length: 12
D gene: TRBD1
CDR3 protein: ASSRDSKYTEAF

V gene: TRBV30
CDR3 length: 14
D gene: .
CDR3 protein: AWSVGGGRSNQPQH

V gene: TRBV6-4
CDR3 length: 9
D gene: .
CDR3 protein: ASRGMGEQF

V gene: TRBV7-9
CDR3 length: 9
D gene: .
CDR3 protein: ATTPFYEQY

V gene: TRBV4-1
CDR3 length: 14
D gene: TRBD2
CDR3 protein: ASSQPTSGRVGELF